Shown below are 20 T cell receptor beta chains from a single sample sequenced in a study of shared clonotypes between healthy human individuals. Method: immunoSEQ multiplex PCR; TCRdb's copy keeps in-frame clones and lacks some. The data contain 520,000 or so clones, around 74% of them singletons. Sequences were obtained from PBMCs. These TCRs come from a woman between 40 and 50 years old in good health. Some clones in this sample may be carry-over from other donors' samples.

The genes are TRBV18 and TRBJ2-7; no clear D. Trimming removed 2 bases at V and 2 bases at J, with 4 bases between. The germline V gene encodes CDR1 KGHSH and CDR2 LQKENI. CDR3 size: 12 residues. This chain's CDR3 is CASSPWPYEQYF. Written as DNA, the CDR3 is TGTGCCAGCTCACCATGGCCCTACGAGCAGTACTTC.

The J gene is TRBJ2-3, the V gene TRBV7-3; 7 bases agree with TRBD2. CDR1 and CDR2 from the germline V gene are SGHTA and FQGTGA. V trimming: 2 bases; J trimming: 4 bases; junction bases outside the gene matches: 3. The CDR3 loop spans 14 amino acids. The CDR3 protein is CASSLGEGPDTQYF. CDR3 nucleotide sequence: TGTGCCAGCAGCTTAGGGGAGGGCCCAGATACGCAGTATTTT.

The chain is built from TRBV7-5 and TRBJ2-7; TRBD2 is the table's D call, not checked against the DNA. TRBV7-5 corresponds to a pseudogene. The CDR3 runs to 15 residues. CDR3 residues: CVRSIRAGEGYEQYF. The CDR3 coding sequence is TGTGTCAGAAGCATCCGAGCGGGAGAAGGGTACGAGCAGTACTTC.

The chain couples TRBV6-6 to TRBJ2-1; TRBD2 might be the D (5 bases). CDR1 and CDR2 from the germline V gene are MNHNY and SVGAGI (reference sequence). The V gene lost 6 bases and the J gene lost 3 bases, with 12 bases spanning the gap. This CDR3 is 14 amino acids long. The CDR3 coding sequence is TGTGCCAGCAGCCTGACTATATTCTACAATGAGCAGTTCTTC. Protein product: CASSLTIFYNEQFF.

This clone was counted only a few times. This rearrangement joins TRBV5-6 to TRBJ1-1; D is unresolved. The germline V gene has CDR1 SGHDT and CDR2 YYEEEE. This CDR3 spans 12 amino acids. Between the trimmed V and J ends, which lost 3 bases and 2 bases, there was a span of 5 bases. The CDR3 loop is CASSWGNTEAFF. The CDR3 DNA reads TGTGCCAGCAGCTGGGGTAACACTGAAGCTTTCTTT.

The CDR3 bases are TGTGCCAGCAGCTTCGACAGAGCCCCAAGCTACGAGCAGTACTTC. This encodes CASSFDRAPSYEQYF. The gene calls are TRBV5-4 and TRBJ2-7, with D possibly being TRBD1 (5 bases). The CDR3 has 15 amino acids. Between the trimmed V and J ends, which lost 2 bases and 3 bases, there was a span of 15 bases. CDR1 is SGHNT, CDR2 YYREEE, per germline (reference sequence).

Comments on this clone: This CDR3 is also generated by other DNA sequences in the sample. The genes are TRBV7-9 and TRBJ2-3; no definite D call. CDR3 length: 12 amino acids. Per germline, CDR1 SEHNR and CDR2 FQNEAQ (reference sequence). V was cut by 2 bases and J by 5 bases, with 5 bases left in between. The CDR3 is CASSLLGDTQYF. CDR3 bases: TGTGCCAGCAGCTTACTAGGAGATACGCAGTATTTT.

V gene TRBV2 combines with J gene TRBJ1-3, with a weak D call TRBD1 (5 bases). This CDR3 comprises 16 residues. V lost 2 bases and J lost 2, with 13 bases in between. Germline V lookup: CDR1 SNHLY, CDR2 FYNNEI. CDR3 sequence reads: CASSEMGRGAGNTIYF. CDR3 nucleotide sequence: TGTGCCAGCAGTGAAATGGGGCGCGGGGCTGGAAACACCATATATTTT.

CDR3 in amino acids: CASSQEVASLRELFF. CDR3 nucleotide sequence: TGTGCCAGCAGCCAAGAAGTCGCCTCACTCCGGGAGCTGTTTTTT. The J gene is TRBJ2-2, the V gene TRBV4-2; D uncertain. From germline, CDR1 is LGHNA and CDR2 YNFKEQ. Trimming left V 0 bases short and J 9 bases short, with 14 bases between. This CDR3 is built from 15 residues.

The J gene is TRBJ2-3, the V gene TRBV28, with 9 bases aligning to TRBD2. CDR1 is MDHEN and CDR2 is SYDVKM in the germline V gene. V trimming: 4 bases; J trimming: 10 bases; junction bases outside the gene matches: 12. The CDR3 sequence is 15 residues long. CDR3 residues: CASSSSALAGLSQYF. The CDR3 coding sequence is TGTGCCAGCAGTTCGTCAGCGCTAGCGGGACTTTCGCAGTATTTT.

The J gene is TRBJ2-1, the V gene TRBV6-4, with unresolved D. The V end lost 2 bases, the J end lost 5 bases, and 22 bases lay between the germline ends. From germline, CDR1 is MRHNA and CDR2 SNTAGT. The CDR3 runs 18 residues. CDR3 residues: CASSDIDLVRIRHNEQFF. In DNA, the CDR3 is TGTGCCAGCAGTGACATAGATTTGGTCCGGATCAGGCACAATGAGCAGTTCTTC.

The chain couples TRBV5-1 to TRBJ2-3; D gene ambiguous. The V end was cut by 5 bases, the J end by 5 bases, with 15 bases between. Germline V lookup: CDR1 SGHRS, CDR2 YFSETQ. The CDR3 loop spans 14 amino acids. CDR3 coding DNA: TGCGCCAGCAGTCCAAACGCATGGGGAGATACGCAGTATTTT. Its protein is CASSPNAWGDTQYF.

DNA of the CDR3: TGTGCCACCAGCAGATCCGGGACTAGCGGGATGTACGAGCAGTACTTC. Translation: CATSRSGTSGMYEQYF. This chain links TRBV15 with TRBJ2-7; 13 positions match TRBD2. Per germline, CDR1 LNHNV and CDR2 YYDKDF (reference sequence). V lost 2 bases and J lost 4; bases outside the gene matches: 5. The length of the CDR3 is 16 residues.

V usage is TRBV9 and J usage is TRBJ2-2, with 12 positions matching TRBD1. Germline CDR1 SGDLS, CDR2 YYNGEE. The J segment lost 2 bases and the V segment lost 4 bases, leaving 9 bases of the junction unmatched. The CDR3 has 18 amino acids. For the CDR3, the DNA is TGTGCCAGCAGCCTGAGCGGGACAGGGGGCCGAAACACCGGGGAGCTGTTTTTT. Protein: CASSLSGTGGRNTGELFF.

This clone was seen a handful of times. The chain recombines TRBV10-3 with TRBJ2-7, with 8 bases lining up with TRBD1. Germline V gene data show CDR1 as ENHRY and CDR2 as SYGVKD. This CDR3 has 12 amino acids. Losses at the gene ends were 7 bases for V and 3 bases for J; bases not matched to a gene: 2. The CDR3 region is CAINGQGYEQYF. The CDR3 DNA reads TGTGCCATCAACGGACAGGGCTACGAGCAGTACTTC.

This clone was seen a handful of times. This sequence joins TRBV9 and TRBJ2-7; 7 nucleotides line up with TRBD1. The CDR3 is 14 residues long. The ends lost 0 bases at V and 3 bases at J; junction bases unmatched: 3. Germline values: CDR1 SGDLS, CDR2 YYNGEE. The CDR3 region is CASSVGDRVYEQYF. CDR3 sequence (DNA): TGTGCCAGCAGCGTAGGTGACAGGGTCTACGAGCAGTACTTC.

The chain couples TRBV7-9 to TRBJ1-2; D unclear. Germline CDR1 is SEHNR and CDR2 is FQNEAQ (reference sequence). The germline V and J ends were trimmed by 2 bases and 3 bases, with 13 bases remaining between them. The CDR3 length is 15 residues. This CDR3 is CASSLLRGDDYGYTF. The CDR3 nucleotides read TGTGCCAGCAGCTTACTCCGGGGAGATGACTATGGCTACACCTTC.

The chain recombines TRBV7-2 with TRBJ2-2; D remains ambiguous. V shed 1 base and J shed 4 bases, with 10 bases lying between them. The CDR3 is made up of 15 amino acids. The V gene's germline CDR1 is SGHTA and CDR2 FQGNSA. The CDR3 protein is CASSLDSRSTGELFF. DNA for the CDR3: TGTGCCAGCAGCTTAGATTCCAGGAGCACCGGGGAGCTGTTTTTT.

CDR3 sequence: CAWSHKASIQYF. CDR3 DNA sequence: TGTGCCTGGAGTCACAAGGCTAGCATTCAGTACTTC. The chain recombines TRBV30 with TRBJ2-4; D not certain. CDR3 length: 12 residues. Germline loops: CDR1 GTSNPN, CDR2 SVGIG (reference sequence). The ends were cut back, 2 bases at V and 9 bases at J, with 11 bases in the middle. The whole variable domain, filled in from reference TRBV30 and TRBJ2-4, reads SQTIHQWPATLVQPVGSPLSLECTVEGTSNPNLYWYRQAAGRGLQLLFYSVGIGQISSEVPQNLSASRPQDRQFILSSKKLLLSDSGFYLCAWSHKASIQYFGAGTRLSVL.

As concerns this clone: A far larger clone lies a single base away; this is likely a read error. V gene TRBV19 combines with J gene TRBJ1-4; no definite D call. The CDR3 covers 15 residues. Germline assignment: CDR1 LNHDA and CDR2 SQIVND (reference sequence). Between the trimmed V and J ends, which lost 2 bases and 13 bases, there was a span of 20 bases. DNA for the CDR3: TGTGCCAGTAGTATACCCGGACTCGGAGTGCAAGCACTGTTTTTT. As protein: CASSIPGLGVQALFF.